This TCR beta chain was identified in a study of blood T cells in healthy people across ages. For the study at large: Per two T cells, template switching captured roughly one barcoded beta molecule. Broader study findings: Higher naive T cell percentage went strongly together with higher TCR beta diversity.

The germline CDR1 and CDR2 sequences are SGHTA and FQGNSA. This CDR3 region has 16 residues. With V trimmed by 1 base and J by 6 bases, 6 bases remained unmatched. Comment on this clonotype: The antigen is not known.

Alongside a J-beta primer mix, a sample-barcoded 5' primer served in a second PCR lasting about 7 to 12 cycles. TCRdb called the 5' RACE reads again in MiXCR, with one record for every CDR3 protein. The sample has around 650,000 distinct CDR3 sequences, 40% to 45% seen once. This TCR derives from a man aged 80 or over in good health. Material for sequencing was blood. This chain links TRBV7-2 with TRBJ2-1, with TRBD2 identical over 10 bases. The DNA of the CDR3 is TGTGCCAGCAGCTTAGGCTACAGCGGGGGGGCCAATGAGCAGTTCTTC. This gives the protein CASSLGYSGGANEQFF.